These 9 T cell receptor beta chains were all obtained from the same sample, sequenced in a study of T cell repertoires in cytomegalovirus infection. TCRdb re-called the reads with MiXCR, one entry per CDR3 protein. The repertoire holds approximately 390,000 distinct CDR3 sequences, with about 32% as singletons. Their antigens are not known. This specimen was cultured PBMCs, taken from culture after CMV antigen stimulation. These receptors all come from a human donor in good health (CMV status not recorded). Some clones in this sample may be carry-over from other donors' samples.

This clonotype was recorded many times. CDR3 DNA sequence: TGTGCCAGCAGCTCTTACAGGGGCCGCTACACCTTC. This gives the protein CASSSYRGRYTF. This chain links TRBV3-1 with TRBJ1-2; 7 bases match TRBD1. This CDR3 comprises 12 residues. Germline V gene data show CDR1 as LGHDT and CDR2 as YNNKEL (reference sequence). The J segment lost 9 bases and the V segment lost 5 bases, leaving 6 bases of the junction unmatched.

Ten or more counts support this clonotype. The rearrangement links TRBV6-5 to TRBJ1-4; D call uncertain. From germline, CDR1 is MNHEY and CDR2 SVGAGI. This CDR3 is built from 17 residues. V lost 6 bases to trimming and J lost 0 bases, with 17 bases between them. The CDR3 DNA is TGTGCCAGCAGGCGACGCGGAGCCGCTACAACTAATGAAAAACTGTTTTTT. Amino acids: CASRRRGAATTNEKLFF.

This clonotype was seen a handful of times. Here the CDR3 DNA reads TGTGCCAGCAGCTTAGTATTTTTGTCGGGACAGGGTCAAGAGACCCAGTACTTC. Protein product: CASSLVFLSGQGQETQYF. The V and J genes are TRBV7-2 and TRBJ2-5; 9 nucleotides line up with TRBD1. The CDR3 spans 18 residues. V was pared by 1 base and J by 2 bases, with 11 bases of the junction left unmatched. CDR1 and CDR2 from the germline V gene are SGHTA and FQGNSA.

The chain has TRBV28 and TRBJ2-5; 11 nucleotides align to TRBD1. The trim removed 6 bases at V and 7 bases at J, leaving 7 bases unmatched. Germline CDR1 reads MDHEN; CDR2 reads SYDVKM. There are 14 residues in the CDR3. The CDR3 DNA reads TGTGCCAGCAGCCGGGGACAGGGGGGACTGACCCAGTACTTC. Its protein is CASSRGQGGLTQYF.

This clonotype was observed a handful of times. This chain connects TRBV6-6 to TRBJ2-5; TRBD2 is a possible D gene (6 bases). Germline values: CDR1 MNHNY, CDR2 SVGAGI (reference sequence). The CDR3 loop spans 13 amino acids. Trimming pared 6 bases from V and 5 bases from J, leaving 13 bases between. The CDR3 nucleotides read TGTGCCAGCAGACTCGGGAGCTGGGAGACCCAGTACTTC. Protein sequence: CASRLGSWETQYF.

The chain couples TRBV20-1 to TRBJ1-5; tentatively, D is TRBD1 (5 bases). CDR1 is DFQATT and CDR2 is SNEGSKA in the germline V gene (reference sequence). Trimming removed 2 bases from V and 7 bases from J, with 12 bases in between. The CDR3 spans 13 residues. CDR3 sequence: CSARRGVGQPQHF. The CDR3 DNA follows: TGCAGTGCTAGACGGGGGGTCGGGCAGCCCCAGCATTTT.

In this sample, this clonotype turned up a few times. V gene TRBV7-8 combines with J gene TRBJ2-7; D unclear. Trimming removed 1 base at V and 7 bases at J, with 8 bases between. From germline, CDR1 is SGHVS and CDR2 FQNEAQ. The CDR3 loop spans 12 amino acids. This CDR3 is CASSLDRSEQYV. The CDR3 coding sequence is TGTGCCAGCAGCTTAGACCGGAGTGAGCAGTACGTC.

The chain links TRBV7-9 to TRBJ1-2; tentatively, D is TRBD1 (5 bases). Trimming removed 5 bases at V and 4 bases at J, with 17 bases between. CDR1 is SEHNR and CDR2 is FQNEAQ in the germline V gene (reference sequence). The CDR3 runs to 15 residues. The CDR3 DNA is TGTGCCAGCAGCAAAAGGCTGCCGGGGCCCTATGGCTACACCTTC. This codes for CASSKRLPGPYGYTF.

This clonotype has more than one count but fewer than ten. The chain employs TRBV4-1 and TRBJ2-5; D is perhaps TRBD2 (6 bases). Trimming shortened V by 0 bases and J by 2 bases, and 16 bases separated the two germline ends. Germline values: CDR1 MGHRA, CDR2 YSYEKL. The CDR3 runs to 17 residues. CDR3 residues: CASSQETGTAKQETQYF. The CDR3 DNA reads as TGCGCCAGCAGCCAAGAGACCGGGACTGCAAAACAAGAGACCCAGTACTTC.